Listed below are T cell receptor beta chains from one sample, sequenced in a study of T cell repertoires in cytomegalovirus infection. TCRdb re-analysed the reads in MiXCR, keeping a single row per CDR3 protein. This sample has a few hundred thousand distinct CDR3 sequences, with about 17% found just once. The sample was CD8+ T cells from PBMCs. All receptors derive from a human donor in good health (CMV status not recorded). Some clones in this sample may be carry-over from other donors' samples. The CDR3 runs from the conserved cysteine through the conserved F or W. The order of the fields is D gene, J gene, V gene, clone size, CDR3 protein, CDR3 DNA. A D gene is named only where the DNA matches it firmly. The size of a clone is reported for some rows only, either as once, few or many, or as a class for expanded clones.

D: .; J: TRBJ1-5; V: TRBV7-6; size: many; CDR3: CASSLEAGTGQPQHF; DNA: TGTGCCAGCAGCTTAGAGGCGGGTACGGGTCAGCCCCAGCATTTT
D: .; J: TRBJ2-1; V: TRBV24-1; size: few; CDR3: CATSDWNEQFF; DNA: TGTGCCACCAGTGATTGGAATGAGCAGTTCTTC
D: TRBD1; J: TRBJ2-4; V: TRBV7-9; size: many; CDR3: CASSSNDRVGNIQYF; DNA: TGTGCCAGCAGCTCCAATGACAGGGTAGGAAACATTCAGTACTTC
D: .; J: TRBJ1-1; V: TRBV2; size: many; CDR3: CASSATMNTEAFF; DNA: TGTGCCAGCAGCGCTACAATGAACACTGAAGCTTTCTTT
D: TRBD2; J: TRBJ2-7; V: TRBV20-1; size: .; CDR3: CSARSGSSYEQYF; DNA: TGCAGTGCTAGGAGCGGGAGCTCCTACGAGCAGTACTTC
D: .; J: TRBJ1-4; V: TRBV11-2; size: .; CDR3: CASSAERGSATNEKLFF; DNA: TGTGCCAGCAGCGCGGAACGGGGTTCCGCAACTAATGAAAAACTGTTTTTT
D: TRBD2; J: TRBJ2-5; V: TRBV7-2; size: few; CDR3: CASSLNSGLGQETQYF; DNA: TGTGCCAGCAGCCTAAATAGCGGGCTGGGCCAAGAGACCCAGTACTTC
D: .; J: TRBJ2-3; V: TRBV5-4; size: .; CDR3: CASSFRTGSTDTQYF; DNA: TGTGCCAGCAGCTTTCGGACGGGGAGCACAGATACGCAGTATTTT
D: .; J: TRBJ2-7; V: TRBV7-8; size: many; CDR3: CASSLGSAPSYEQYF; DNA: TGTGCCAGCAGCTTAGGGTCAGCTCCGTCCTACGAGCAGTACTTC
D: TRBD1; J: TRBJ2-1; V: TRBV6-5; size: few; CDR3: CASSYSLQGWHNEQFF; DNA: TGTGCCAGCAGTTACTCGTTACAGGGGTGGCACAATGAGCAGTTCTTC
D: .; J: TRBJ1-1; V: TRBV29-1; size: .; CDR3: CSAGRVNTEAFF; DNA: TGCAGCGCTGGACGGGTGAACACTGAAGCTTTCTTT
D: TRBD1; J: TRBJ1-1; V: TRBV20-1; size: .; CDR3: CSARDRDRGYLNTEAFF; DNA: TGCAGTGCTAGAGACAGGGACAGGGGATATTTGAACACTGAAGCTTTCTTT
D: TRBD1; J: TRBJ1-2; V: TRBV7-8; size: many; CDR3: CASSQGQRYGYTF; DNA: TGTGCCAGCAGCCAGGGACAGAGATATGGCTACACCTTC
D: TRBD2; J: TRBJ2-5; V: TRBV5-4; size: few; CDR3: CASSFGLAGDQETQYF; DNA: TGTGCCAGCAGCTTTGGACTAGCGGGGGACCAAGAGACCCAGTACTTC
D: .; J: TRBJ2-6; V: TRBV2; size: few; CDR3: CASRGRTGTSSGANVLTF; DNA: TGTGCCAGCAGGGGGAGAACCGGGACAAGCTCTGGGGCCAACGTCCTGACTTTC
D: TRBD1; J: TRBJ2-7; V: TRBV20-1; size: few; CDR3: CSARVTGKGAYEQYF; DNA: TGCAGTGCTAGGGTGACAGGGAAGGGGGCCTACGAGCAGTACTTC
D: .; J: TRBJ2-1; V: TRBV7-8; size: few; CDR3: CASSLFRGVSYNEQFF; DNA: TGTGCCAGCAGCTTATTCCGAGGGGTCTCCTACAATGAGCAGTTCTTC
D: .; J: TRBJ2-3; V: TRBV6-5; size: .; CDR3: CASSYLASGTDTQYF; DNA: TGTGCCAGCAGTTACCTTGCGTCAGGCACAGATACGCAGTATTTT
D: TRBD2; J: TRBJ2-3; V: TRBV6-6; size: many; CDR3: CASSYSLSGGSTDTQYF; DNA: TGTGCCAGCAGTTACAGCTTGAGCGGGGGGTCCACAGATACGCAGTATTTT
D: .; J: TRBJ1-1; V: TRBV7-6; size: few; CDR3: CASSLGATGRAFF; DNA: TGTGCCAGCAGCTTAGGGGCGACGGGACGGGCTTTCTTT
D: TRBD2; J: TRBJ2-1; V: TRBV5-1; size: .; CDR3: CASSFEGSAGGPHNEQFF; DNA: TGCGCCAGCAGCTTCGAGGGATCAGCGGGGGGGCCCCACAATGAGCAGTTCTTC
D: TRBD1; J: TRBJ2-5; V: TRBV6-6; size: few; CDR3: CASSYGTGLQETQYF; DNA: TGTGCCAGCAGTTACGGGACAGGGCTTCAAGAGACCCAGTACTTC
D: .; J: TRBJ2-1; V: TRBV14; size: .; CDR3: CASSQDRDLDEQFF; DNA: TGTGCCAGCAGCCAAGACAGGGATTTAGATGAGCAGTTCTTC
D: .; J: TRBJ2-2; V: TRBV6-5; size: few; CDR3: CASWRGTGELFF; DNA: TGTGCCAGCTGGAGGGGGACCGGGGAGCTGTTTTTT
D: TRBD1; J: TRBJ1-2; V: TRBV27; size: few; CDR3: CASSFKKGAYYGYTF; DNA: TGTGCCAGCAGCTTCAAGAAGGGGGCTTACTATGGCTACACCTTC
D: .; J: TRBJ1-2; V: TRBV20-1; size: few; CDR3: CSARDPESTYGYTF; DNA: TGCAGTGCTAGAGATCCGGAGTCAACTTATGGCTACACCTTC
D: TRBD1; J: TRBJ1-1; V: TRBV29-1; size: few; CDR3: CSVETGGALTEAFF; DNA: TGCAGCGTTGAAACAGGGGGCGCACTCACTGAAGCTTTCTTT
D: .; J: TRBJ2-1; V: TRBV7-2; size: many; CDR3: CASSPVPIMYNEQFF; DNA: TGTGCCAGCAGCCCAGTGCCTATCATGTACAATGAGCAGTTCTTC
D: .; J: TRBJ1-1; V: TRBV7-9; size: .; CDR3: CASSPGLGTATTEAFF; DNA: TGTGCCAGCAGCCCGGGCTTAGGGACGGCAACCACTGAAGCTTTCTTT
D: TRBD1; J: TRBJ2-5; V: TRBV7-6; size: many; CDR3: CASSFQMDRDHQETQYF; DNA: TGTGCCAGCAGCTTTCAAATGGACAGGGATCACCAAGAGACCCAGTACTTC
D: .; J: TRBJ1-4; V: TRBV28; size: few; CDR3: CASSLVSEGSSNEKLFF; DNA: TGTGCCAGCAGTTTAGTCTCGGAAGGTTCTTCTAATGAAAAACTGTTTTTT
D: TRBD2; J: TRBJ2-1; V: TRBV11-1; size: few; CDR3: CASRGTSGGAISYYNEQFF; DNA: TGTGCCAGCAGAGGCACTAGCGGGGGGGCCATCTCCTACTACAATGAGCAGTTCTTC
D: TRBD2; J: TRBJ2-3; V: TRBV2; size: few; CDR3: CASKASGTSTDTQYF; DNA: TGTGCCAGCAAGGCTAGCGGGACTAGCACAGATACGCAGTATTTT
D: TRBD1; J: TRBJ1-1; V: TRBV5-5; size: .; CDR3: CASSLWIGPGGVGTEAFF; DNA: TGTGCCAGCAGCTTGTGGATCGGGCCAGGGGGTGTCGGCACTGAAGCTTTCTTT
D: TRBD2; J: TRBJ2-1; V: TRBV2; size: few; CDR3: CASSTTSGGADEQFF; DNA: TGTGCCAGCTCTACGACTAGCGGGGGGGCCGATGAGCAGTTCTTC
D: .; J: TRBJ1-4; V: TRBV6-5; size: few; CDR3: CASARTLGTNEKLFF; DNA: TGTGCCAGCGCCCGGACATTGGGGACTAATGAAAAACTGTTTTTT
D: TRBD1; J: TRBJ1-2; V: TRBV7-2; size: many; CDR3: CASSINRGRGAEGYTF; DNA: TGTGCCAGCAGCATTAACAGGGGGCGGGGGGCGGAGGGCTACACCTTC
D: .; J: TRBJ2-7; V: TRBV7-2; size: many; CDR3: CASTLKPDRHEQYF; DNA: TGTGCCAGCACGCTGAAACCGGATCGCCACGAGCAGTACTTC
D: .; J: TRBJ2-7; V: TRBV25-1; size: .; CDR3: CASSEPGTRKYF; DNA: TGTGCCAGCAGTGAACCCGGGACGCGAAAGTACTTC
D: TRBD2; J: TRBJ2-1; V: TRBV10-3; size: few; CDR3: CAISKPGLAGGLFRDNEQFF; DNA: TGTGCCATCAGTAAACCGGGACTAGCGGGGGGGTTGTTTCGGGACAATGAGCAGTTCTTC
D: .; J: TRBJ2-7; V: TRBV13; size: few; CDR3: CASNPLGGEQYF; DNA: TGTGCCAGCAACCCGTTAGGCGGCGAGCAGTACTTC
D: TRBD2; J: TRBJ2-2; V: TRBV6-6; size: few; CDR3: CASFHSSGGDTGELFF; DNA: TGTGCCAGCTTCCATTCTAGCGGGGGCGACACCGGGGAGCTGTTTTTT
D: .; J: TRBJ1-5; V: TRBV7-8; size: many; CDR3: CASSPSAGLYSNQPQHF; DNA: TGTGCCAGCAGCCCTTCGGCAGGGCTGTATAGCAATCAGCCCCAGCATTTT
D: .; J: TRBJ1-5; V: TRBV28; size: many; CDR3: CASSFERRGSNQPQHF; DNA: TGTGCCAGCAGTTTCGAAAGGCGGGGGAGCAATCAGCCCCAGCATTTT
D: .; J: TRBJ2-3; V: TRBV12-3/TRBV12-4; size: many; CDR3: CASSFGGAGDTQYF; DNA: TGTGCCAGCAGTTTCGGAGGGGCCGGAGATACGCAGTATTTT
D: TRBD1; J: TRBJ1-1; V: TRBV7-9; size: .; CDR3: CASSLPGQGEAFF; DNA: TGTGCCAGCAGCTTACCCGGACAGGGTGAAGCTTTCTTT
D: .; J: TRBJ2-2; V: TRBV12-3/TRBV12-4; size: many; CDR3: CASSFGSPVNTGELFF; DNA: TGTGCCAGCAGTTTTGGATCGCCAGTGAACACCGGGGAGCTGTTTTTT
D: TRBD2; J: TRBJ2-6; V: TRBV20-1; size: many; CDR3: CSAREASGGANVLTF; DNA: TGCAGTGCTAGAGAGGCTAGCGGGGGGGCCAACGTCCTGACTTTC
D: TRBD1; J: TRBJ1-5; V: TRBV6-1; size: .; CDR3: CSSSPQSDREGNQPQHF; DNA: TGTTCCAGCAGTCCCCAATCCGACAGGGAGGGCAATCAGCCACAGCATTTT
D: TRBD2; J: TRBJ2-7; V: TRBV7-6; size: many; CDR3: CASSLSGARDEQYF; DNA: TGTGCCAGCAGCTTAAGCGGGGCTCGGGACGAGCAGTACTTC
D: TRBD1; J: TRBJ1-5; V: TRBV6-6; size: few; CDR3: CASSSEQGAVSDQPQHF; DNA: TGTGCCAGCAGTTCGGAACAGGGGGCGGTCAGTGATCAGCCCCAGCATTTT
D: .; J: TRBJ1-1; V: TRBV19; size: few; CDR3: CASSITEYWNTEAFF; DNA: TGTGCCAGTAGTATCACGGAATACTGGAACACTGAAGCTTTCTTT
D: .; J: TRBJ2-3; V: TRBV7-9; size: .; CDR3: CASSFRDGGSDTQYF; DNA: TGTGCCAGCAGCTTTAGGGATGGGGGGTCAGATACGCAGTATTTT
D: .; J: TRBJ2-4; V: TRBV28; size: .; CDR3: CASSTRDGAKNIQYF; DNA: TGTGCCAGCAGTACCCGGGACGGGGCCAAAAACATTCAGTACTTC
D: .; J: TRBJ2-7; V: TRBV2; size: few; CDR3: CASTRDEQYF; DNA: TGTGCCAGCACCAGGGACGAGCAGTACTTC
D: TRBD2; J: TRBJ2-1; V: TRBV29-1; size: many; CDR3: CSVEDWREDGINEQFF; DNA: TGCAGCGTTGAAGATTGGCGGGAGGATGGAATTAATGAGCAGTTCTTC
D: .; J: TRBJ2-7; V: TRBV7-9; size: many; CDR3: CASSSQTGQIYEQYF; DNA: TGTGCCAGCAGCTCCCAGACAGGACAGATTTACGAGCAGTACTTC
D: TRBD1; J: TRBJ1-5; V: TRBV20-1; size: few; CDR3: CSATRQGTEDQPQHF; DNA: TGCAGTGCTACCAGACAGGGGACGGAGGATCAGCCCCAGCATTTT
D: .; J: TRBJ2-3; V: TRBV6-2/TRBV6-3; size: .; CDR3: CASSLASIDTQYF; DNA: TGTGCCAGCAGTCTAGCCTCGATAGATACGCAGTATTTT
D: .; J: TRBJ2-2; V: TRBV6-5; size: .; CDR3: CASSYEGVGELFF; DNA: TGTGCCAGCAGTTACGAAGGGGTCGGGGAGCTGTTTTTT